What follows are 10 T cell receptor beta chains derived from one specimen sequenced in a study of vaccination and CD4 T cells after COVID-19. Cultured CD4+ T cell DNA was sequenced using the Oncomine TCR Beta short-read assay. TCRdb re-called the PCR reads through MiXCR, storing one row per CDR3 protein. In the table there are 15,000 to 20,000 distinct CDR3 sequences, around two fifths of which are singletons. Treatment here: roughly ten-day PBMC culture with coronavirus spike peptide pools or control peptides (ViraFEST assay). Their specific antigens are unknown. Here the sequenced sample was CD4+ T cells from blood, cultured in vitro, taken before SARS-CoV-2 vaccination. Receptor source: a human donor who had recovered from COVID-19.

CDR3 nucleotides: TGTGCCAGCAGCTTGCTCGGGGGGTCAGGAGATACGCAGTATTTT. It specifies CASSLLGGSGDTQYF. V usage is TRBV7-2 and J usage is TRBJ2-3; 7 bases are shared with TRBD2. V lost 3 bases to trimming and J lost 5 bases; unmatched junction nucleotides: 8. Germline values: CDR1 SGHTA, CDR2 FQGNSA. This CDR3 has 15 residues.

The chain joins TRBV29-1 to TRBJ2-1; 10 nucleotides line up with TRBD1. The CDR3 has 17 residues. Per germline, CDR1 SQVTM and CDR2 ANQGSEA. V dropped 0 bases and J dropped 5; count of bases not matched to a gene: 10. The CDR3 region has the DNA TGCAGCGTTGAAGATGTGGTCCTGGGACAGGGGAACAATGAGCAGTTCTTC. Amino acid sequence: CSVEDVVLGQGNNEQFF.

This clonotype has just one count. This chain uses TRBV24-1 with TRBJ2-7, with 8 bases identical to TRBD2. With 0 bases clipped from V and 7 bases from J, the junction kept 7 bases outside the gene matches. The CDR3 is 15 residues long. The germline CDR1 and CDR2 sequences are KGHDR and SFDVKD. For the CDR3, the DNA is TGTGCCACCAGTGATTTGGGTAGCGGGGTGGGGGAGCAGTACTTC. The encoded protein is CATSDLGSGVGEQYF.

The chain recombines TRBV6-1 with TRBJ2-7; D is perhaps TRBD2 (6 bases). Germline values: CDR1 MNHNS, CDR2 SASEGT. The CDR3 is 15 residues long. V was pared by 2 bases and J by 2 bases, with 13 bases between. CDR3 sequence: CASSESPGETYEQYF. The CDR3 nucleotides are TGTGCCAGCAGTGAATCACCGGGGGAGACCTACGAGCAGTACTTC.

This clonotype has only one observation. This chain connects TRBV5-8 to TRBJ1-2; maybe TRBD1 (6 bases). The CDR3 length is 13 residues. The V gene's germline CDR1 is SGHTS and CDR2 YDEGEE. Trimming took 1 base from V and 8 from J, leaving 12 bases between them. The CDR3 loop is CASSLRGALGYTF. The CDR3 DNA is TGTGCCAGCAGCTTGCGGGGGGCTCTGGGCTACACCTTC.

The chain recombines TRBV7-8 with TRBJ1-5, with a weak D call TRBD1 (5 bases). The CDR3 extends over 14 amino acids. The germline CDR1 and CDR2 sequences are SGHVS and FQNEAQ. Trimming cost V 5 bases and J 3 bases, with 11 bases left between them. The CDR3 bases are TGTGCCAGCAGCCCCCAGGGTTACAATCAGCCCCAGCATTTT. Encoded protein: CASSPQGYNQPQHF.

This chain joins TRBV7-2 and TRBJ2-7; 10 bases line up with TRBD1. The length of the CDR3 is 15 residues. The germline gives CDR1 SGHTA, CDR2 FQGNSA. V dropped 5 bases and J dropped 6; count of bases not matched to a gene: 10. CDR3 sequence reads: CASSLSSGQGTEQYF. CDR3 bases: TGTGCCAGCAGCCTAAGCTCGGGACAGGGGACCGAGCAGTACTTC.

This clonotype was detected only a few times. The V and J genes are TRBV20-1 and TRBJ2-3; D possibly corresponds to TRBD1 (6 bases). With 2 bases removed from V and 2 bases from J, the gap between germline ends came to 14 bases. Germline assignment: CDR1 DFQATT and CDR2 SNEGSKA (reference sequence). The CDR3 spans 15 residues. CDR3: CSARSRGGNTDTQYF. CDR3 bases: TGCAGTGCTAGATCGAGAGGGGGAAACACAGATACGCAGTATTTT.

The chain combines TRBV7-2 with TRBJ2-3; 12 positions match TRBD2. V gave up 5 bases and J gave up 3 bases; unmatched junction bases: 12. This CDR3 is 18 amino acids long. Germline V gives CDR1 SGHTA, CDR2 FQGNSA. The CDR3 region has the DNA TGTGCCAGCAGCCGGCTAGCGGGGGGGCCCTATTCGACAGATACGCAGTATTTT. It yields the protein CASSRLAGGPYSTDTQYF. Based on the CDR3 plus reference TRBV7-2 and TRBJ2-3, the full variable domain is GAGVSQSPSNKVTEKGKDVELRCDPISGHTALYWYRQSLGQGLEFLIYFQGNSAPDKSGLPSDRFSAERTGGSVSTLTIQRTQQEDSAVYLCASSRLAGGPYSTDTQYFGPGTRLTVL.

This clonotype was observed a single time. The V gene is TRBV20-1, the J gene TRBJ1-1; D call uncertain. The CDR3 contains 12 residues. Germline CDR1 reads DFQATT; CDR2 reads SNEGSKA (reference sequence). Trimming took off 3 bases at V and 1 base at J, with 6 bases between the two ends. CDR3: CSARYQNTEAFF. CDR3 nucleotide sequence: TGCAGTGCTAGGTACCAGAACACTGAAGCTTTCTTT.